What follows is one T cell receptor (beta chain) and its context. This clone occurred once. Its antigen is still unknown. Base qualities are not recorded, but no much larger clone differs from it by a single base. CD8 naive samples were obtained by positive selection for CCR7 among CD45RO-negative cells, yielding a CD45RA+CCR7+ population from which TemRA cells were excluded. The donors were healthy, HIV-negative adults who had no recently reported acute infections or vaccinations. Every donor was a Caucasian adult living in Nashville, Tennessee, USA. Blood was collected by leukapheresis, and PBMCs were isolated by Ficoll-Histopaque density gradient centrifugation and then cryopreserved in liquid nitrogen vapor phase. Analytical flow cytometry was used to check the purity and quantity of every magnetically sorted T cell population. Genomic DNA was isolated from every sorted fraction and measured by UV absorbance on a Nanodrop 2000c.

This entry belongs to a study of shared clonotypes between healthy human individuals (dated by TCRdb to the early 2020s). As for the study more broadly: A couple of women and a few men aged 18 to 49 years were included in the cohort. For each donor, CD4 naive and CD4 memory were each given three plates, CD8 naive was given two plates, and CD8 memory was given one plate. To estimate repertoire size and how much clonotype sharing occurs between individuals, the study deeply sequenced the blood TCR repertoires of five healthy adults. To increase sequencing depth and limit assay-specific biases, different laboratories used diverse techniques to prepare libraries and sequence TCR repertoires. Leukapheresis yielded between about 0.94 and 10 billion PBMCs per donor.

The CDR3 runs 14 amino acids, cysteine and phenylalanine included. Of the read, only the CDR3 DNA is kept; its 42 bases are in frame from base 1. As encoded in the germline V gene, CDR1 is SGHDT while CDR2 is YYEEEE. From V the trimming removes 3 bases and from J it removes 7 bases, while the gene matches leave 9 bases of the junction unaccounted for. General study outcomes and caveats: Larger estimated clonotype richness was generally found for naive subsets than for memory subsets. Because the study included only a small number of donors, the genetic and exposure-history diversity represented was limited. Sampling was restricted to blood, and TCR repertoires in tissues likely differ from the TCR repertoires found in blood. Even with the large sequencing depth, rarefaction of the sorted-subset datasets indicated that sequencing was incomplete. When several donors were compared, the shared fraction of clonotypes was approximately 5% for naive CD4, 3.5% to 4% for naive CD8, 2% to 2.5% for memory CD4, and under 0.5% for memory CD8. Pairwise subsampling led to the expectation that sequencing depth would affect the degree of clonotype sharing among donors. Compared with non-shared clonotypes, the clonotypes found in all four sorted-subset donors had higher generation probabilities.

Using the deep immunoSEQ assay, multiplex PCR amplified TCR CDR3 regions from genomic DNA. Extracted genomic DNA from each cell subset was distributed evenly across all wells of several immunoSEQ 96-well plates, and each plate was treated as a replicate. For sorted subsets, approximately 210 ng genomic DNA, equal to tens of thousands of T cell genomes, was loaded into each replicate PCR. Purified libraries were measured with a Qubit 3.0 fluorometer, size-checked on a Bioanalyzer 2100, and measured again with the KAPA Library Quantification kit. Every immunoSEQ 96-well plate was sequenced on a dedicated single-read 150-cycle Illumina NextSeq 550 flow cell. The authors processed their data as follows. Because only junctional sequences without quality scores were contained in the immunoSEQ output, filtering matching that applied to full-length reads could not be performed. Sequences were annotated with PyIR, a Python wrapper for IgBLAST v1.9, using IMGT germline references to assign V/J genes and CDR3. Reads were filtered out if the reads had weak V/J assignments (E-value above 1e-6), no CDR3, stop codons, out-of-frame junctions, or ambiguous translated residues. V3J clonotypes were defined as sequences sharing the same inferred V gene, J gene, and CDR3 amino acid sequence. Percentage overlap between repertoires was computed as shared unique clonotypes divided by the size of the smaller repertoire. Repertoire richness was assessed with RTK rarefaction, the Chao1 estimator, and Recon v2.1 estimates of unobserved clonotypes. Generation probabilities for all TCRbeta clonotypes obtained by the gDNA method from a handful of donors were computed using OLGA. TCRdb carries this immuneACCESS record with in-frame sequences only. Its versions omit some clonotypes, under half of them owing to an unresolved V gene in the studies checked, with the rest unexplained. The V and J calls and clone size are taken from that table; D and trimming were inferred from the DNA. Here the sample has under 1 million clones; about 91% occur a single time. The biggest ten clones account for 20% to 30% of the sample.

Source material: naive CD8+ T cells sorted from blood. In light of the paper, this sample's cell subset or site label describes: CD45RA+CCR7+. The rearrangement combines TRBV5-6 with TRBJ2-7, with 8 bases aligning to TRBD1. This receptor was taken from a young man in good health. The CDR3 corresponds to CASSSQGALGEQYF. In nucleotides, the sequence is TGTGCCAGCAGCTCCCAGGGGGCGCTGGGGGAGCAGTACTTC.